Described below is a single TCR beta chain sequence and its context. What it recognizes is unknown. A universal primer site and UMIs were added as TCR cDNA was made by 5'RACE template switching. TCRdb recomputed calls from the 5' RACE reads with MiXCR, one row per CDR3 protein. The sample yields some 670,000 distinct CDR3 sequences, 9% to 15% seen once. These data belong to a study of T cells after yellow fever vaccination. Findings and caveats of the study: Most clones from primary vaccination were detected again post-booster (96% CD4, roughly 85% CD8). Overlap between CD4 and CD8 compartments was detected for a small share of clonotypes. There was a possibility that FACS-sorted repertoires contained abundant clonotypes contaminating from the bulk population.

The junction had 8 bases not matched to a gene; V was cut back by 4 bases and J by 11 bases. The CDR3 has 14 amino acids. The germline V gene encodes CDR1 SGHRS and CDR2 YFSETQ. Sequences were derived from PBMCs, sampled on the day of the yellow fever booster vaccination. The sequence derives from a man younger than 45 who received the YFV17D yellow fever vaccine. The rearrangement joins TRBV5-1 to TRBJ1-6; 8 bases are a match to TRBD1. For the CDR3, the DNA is TGCGCCAGCAGCGCAGGGGGCGCGGACGCACCCCTCCACTTT. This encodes CASSAGGADAPLHF.